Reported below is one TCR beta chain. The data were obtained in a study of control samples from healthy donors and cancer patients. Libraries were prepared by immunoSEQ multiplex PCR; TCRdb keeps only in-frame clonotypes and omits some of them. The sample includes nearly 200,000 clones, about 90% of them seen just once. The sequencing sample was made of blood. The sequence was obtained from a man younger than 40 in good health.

The CDR3 region has the DNA TGTGCCAGCAGCTTAAACGTTTTCTCCTACGAGCAGTACTTC. This codes for CASSLNVFSYEQYF. V gene TRBV11-2 combines with J gene TRBJ2-7; D call uncertain. Deletions cut 2 bases from V and 0 bases from J, with 8 bases between. The germline V gene has CDR1 SGHAT and CDR2 FQNNGV. The CDR3 has 14 amino acids.